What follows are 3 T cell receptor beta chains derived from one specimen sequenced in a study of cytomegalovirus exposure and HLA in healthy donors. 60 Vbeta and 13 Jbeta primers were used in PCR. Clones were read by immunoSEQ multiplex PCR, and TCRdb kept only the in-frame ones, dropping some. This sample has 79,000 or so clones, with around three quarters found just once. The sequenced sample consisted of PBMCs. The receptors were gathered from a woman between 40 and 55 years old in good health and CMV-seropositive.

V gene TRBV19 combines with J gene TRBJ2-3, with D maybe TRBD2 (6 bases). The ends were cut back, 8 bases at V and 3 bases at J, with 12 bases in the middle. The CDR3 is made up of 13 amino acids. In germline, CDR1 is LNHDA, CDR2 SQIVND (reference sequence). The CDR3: CASRGLGTDTQYF. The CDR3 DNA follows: TGTGCCAGTCGGGGACTCGGAACAGATACGCAGTATTTT. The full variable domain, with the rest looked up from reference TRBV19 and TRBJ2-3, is DGGITQSPKYLFRKEGQNVTLSCEQNLNHDAMYWYRQDPGQGLRLIYYSQIVNDFQKGDIAEGYSVSREKKESFPLTVTSAQKNPTAFYLCASRGLGTDTQYFGPGTRLTVL.

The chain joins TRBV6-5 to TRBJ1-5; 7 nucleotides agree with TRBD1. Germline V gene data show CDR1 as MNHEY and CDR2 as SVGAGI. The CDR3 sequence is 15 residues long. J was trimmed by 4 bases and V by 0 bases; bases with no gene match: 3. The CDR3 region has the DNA TGTGCCAGCAGTTACTCGAACAGGGGAAATCAGCCCCAGCATTTT. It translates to CASSYSNRGNQPQHF.

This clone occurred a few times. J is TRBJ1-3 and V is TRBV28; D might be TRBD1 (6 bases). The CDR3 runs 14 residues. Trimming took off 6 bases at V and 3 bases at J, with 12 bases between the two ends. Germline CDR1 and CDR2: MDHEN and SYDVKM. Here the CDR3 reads CASRTGFRGNTIYF. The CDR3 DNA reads TGTGCCAGCAGAACAGGGTTTCGTGGAAACACCATATATTTT.